The entry below gives a single TCR beta chain sequence along with its context. This clonotype was recorded a few times. The target of this receptor is not known. It has no much larger one-base neighbor in the sample; base qualities were not kept. The data were obtained in a study of T cells after yellow fever vaccination (dated by TCRdb to about 2019). The study in broad terms: The SMART-Seq v4 Ultra Low Input RNA kit was used to prepare libraries from fractions with low cell numbers. To track T-cell clones before and after primary and booster YFV17D yellow fever vaccination, bulk TCR alpha and beta repertoires were sequenced longitudinally. Two healthy male donors, one aged 18 to 29 and one aged 30 to 40 years, were included in the cohort. Blood samples were taken at several timepoints before and after primary and secondary immunization, and bulk PBMC replicates and cell subsets were isolated.

Reading the label with the study, this specimen's treatment or condition is: live attenuated yellow fever vaccine strain. At every blood-draw timepoint, two biological replicates of bulk PBMCs were collected. PBMCs were isolated from peripheral blood using a standard Ficoll-Paque protocol. TriZol was used to extract RNA from bulk PBMCs, CD4 and CD8 fractions, and dextramer-positive and dextramer-negative fractions. For this chain, trimming is 3 bases at the V end and 7 bases at the J end, and the number of junction bases without a gene match is 4. Counted from cysteine to phenylalanine, this CDR3 has 14 amino acids. Only the CDR3 DNA stays, 42 bases, in frame from base 1. CDR1 and CDR2, looked up from the germline V gene, are SGDLS and YYNGEE. TCR cDNA was synthesized by 5'RACE template switching, through which a universal primer site and unique molecular identifiers were introduced. cDNA synthesis was primed from both the TCR alpha and TCR beta constant segments. Library amplification involved two PCR steps, and the second step added sample barcodes and sequencing adapters. Libraries were sequenced on Illumina HiSeq 2500 (2x100 bp) or NovaSeq (2x150 bp). Concerning the study's data processing: Demultiplexing of reads and collapsing into UMI consensus sequences were performed with MIGEC, and V(D)J alignment was carried out with MiXCR. Vaccine-responding clonotypes were identified with edgeR using replicate PBMC samples, with FDR below 0.01 and a log2 fold change above 5 up to day 15 being required. Each bulk clonotype received a CD4 or CD8 identity based on whether the sequenced CD4 or CD8 repertoire contained that clonotype at higher abundance. Using fastp trimming at Q25 and MiXCR clonotype assembly, TCRdb reanalyzed the public sequencing data and kept in-frame beta chains. Rows with one shared CDR3 protein collapse into an entry with the most common genes and DNA. The authors' filters were not applied to this entry. The sample yields about 300,000 distinct CDR3 sequences; 6.8% were counted once. The top ten clonotypes cover over 15% of the sample.

What the authors observed across the whole study: A small fraction of clonotypes appeared in both the CD4 and CD8 compartments, likely as a result of convergent recombination. Because the study included only two donors, the extent to which the findings can be generalized is limited. Compared with the primary T-cell response, the secondary T-cell response was faster but weaker, reaching its peak on day 5 rather than on day 15. FACS-sorted repertoires could contain abundant contaminating clonotypes from the bulk population, so computational filtering was required. After the booster, most of the clones that had expanded following primary vaccination were detected again (roughly 96% of CD4 and roughly 88% of CD8), which suggests that memory was broadly maintained.

This receptor was identified in a young man who received the YFV17D yellow fever vaccine. The chain joins TRBV9 to TRBJ1-6, with TRBD1 identical over 7 junction bases. The sequencing here drew on PBMCs, taken approximately 47 days after the first yellow fever vaccination. The CDR3 protein is CASSARQGNSPLHF. In nucleotide form, the sequence is TGTGCCAGCAGCGCGAGACAGGGAAATTCACCCCTCCACTTT.